This TCR beta chain is drawn from a study of regulatory T cells in long-lasting Graves disease. Overall study: Positive TSH receptor antibodies alongside over 5 years of antithyroid drugs were what marked Graves' disease as persistent.

With respect to this clonotype: Its antigen is not known.

This sample's time point: persistent/refractory GD, antithyroid drugs over 5 years with positive TRAb. Extracted RNA from PBMCs served as the source of the TCR library. Arm-PCR with iRepertoire HTBI primers amplified the CDR3 regions for these TCR beta libraries. One entry per CDR3 protein results from TCRdb running MiXCR on the multiplex PCR reads. The table lists some 330,000 distinct CDR3 sequences, roughly 20% of them singletons. Trimming took off 4 bases at V and 0 bases at J, with 9 bases between the two ends. Germline V gene lookup returns CDR1 SQVTM and CDR2 ANQGSEA. The CDR3 spans 14 residues. Study results and limitations: When disease was persistent, TRBV28, TRBJ1-2 and TRBJ2-5 were the favored segments.

The chain recombines TRBV29-1 with TRBJ2-2; no firm D call. The material sequenced was peripheral blood mononuclear cells (PBMCs), taken when the disease was refractory, from a patient treated with antithyroid drugs. The clonotype originates from a woman aged 40-49 years with Graves disease. Here the CDR3 DNA reads TGCAGCGTTGGCGTCCAGGCGAACACCGGGGAGCTGTTTTTT. This gives the protein CSVGVQANTGELFF.